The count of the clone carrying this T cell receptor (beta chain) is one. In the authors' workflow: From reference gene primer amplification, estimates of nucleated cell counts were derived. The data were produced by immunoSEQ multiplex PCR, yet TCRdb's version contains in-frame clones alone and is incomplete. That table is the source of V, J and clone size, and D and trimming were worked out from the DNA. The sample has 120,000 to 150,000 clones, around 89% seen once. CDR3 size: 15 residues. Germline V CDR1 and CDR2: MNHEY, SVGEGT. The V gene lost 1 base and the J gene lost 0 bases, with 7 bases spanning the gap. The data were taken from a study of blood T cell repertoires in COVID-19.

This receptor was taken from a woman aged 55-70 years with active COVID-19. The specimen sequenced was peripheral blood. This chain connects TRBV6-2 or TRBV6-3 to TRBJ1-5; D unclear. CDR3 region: CASSYWRDSNQPQHF. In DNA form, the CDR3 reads TGTGCCAGCAGTTACTGGCGGGATAGCAATCAGCCCCAGCATTTT.